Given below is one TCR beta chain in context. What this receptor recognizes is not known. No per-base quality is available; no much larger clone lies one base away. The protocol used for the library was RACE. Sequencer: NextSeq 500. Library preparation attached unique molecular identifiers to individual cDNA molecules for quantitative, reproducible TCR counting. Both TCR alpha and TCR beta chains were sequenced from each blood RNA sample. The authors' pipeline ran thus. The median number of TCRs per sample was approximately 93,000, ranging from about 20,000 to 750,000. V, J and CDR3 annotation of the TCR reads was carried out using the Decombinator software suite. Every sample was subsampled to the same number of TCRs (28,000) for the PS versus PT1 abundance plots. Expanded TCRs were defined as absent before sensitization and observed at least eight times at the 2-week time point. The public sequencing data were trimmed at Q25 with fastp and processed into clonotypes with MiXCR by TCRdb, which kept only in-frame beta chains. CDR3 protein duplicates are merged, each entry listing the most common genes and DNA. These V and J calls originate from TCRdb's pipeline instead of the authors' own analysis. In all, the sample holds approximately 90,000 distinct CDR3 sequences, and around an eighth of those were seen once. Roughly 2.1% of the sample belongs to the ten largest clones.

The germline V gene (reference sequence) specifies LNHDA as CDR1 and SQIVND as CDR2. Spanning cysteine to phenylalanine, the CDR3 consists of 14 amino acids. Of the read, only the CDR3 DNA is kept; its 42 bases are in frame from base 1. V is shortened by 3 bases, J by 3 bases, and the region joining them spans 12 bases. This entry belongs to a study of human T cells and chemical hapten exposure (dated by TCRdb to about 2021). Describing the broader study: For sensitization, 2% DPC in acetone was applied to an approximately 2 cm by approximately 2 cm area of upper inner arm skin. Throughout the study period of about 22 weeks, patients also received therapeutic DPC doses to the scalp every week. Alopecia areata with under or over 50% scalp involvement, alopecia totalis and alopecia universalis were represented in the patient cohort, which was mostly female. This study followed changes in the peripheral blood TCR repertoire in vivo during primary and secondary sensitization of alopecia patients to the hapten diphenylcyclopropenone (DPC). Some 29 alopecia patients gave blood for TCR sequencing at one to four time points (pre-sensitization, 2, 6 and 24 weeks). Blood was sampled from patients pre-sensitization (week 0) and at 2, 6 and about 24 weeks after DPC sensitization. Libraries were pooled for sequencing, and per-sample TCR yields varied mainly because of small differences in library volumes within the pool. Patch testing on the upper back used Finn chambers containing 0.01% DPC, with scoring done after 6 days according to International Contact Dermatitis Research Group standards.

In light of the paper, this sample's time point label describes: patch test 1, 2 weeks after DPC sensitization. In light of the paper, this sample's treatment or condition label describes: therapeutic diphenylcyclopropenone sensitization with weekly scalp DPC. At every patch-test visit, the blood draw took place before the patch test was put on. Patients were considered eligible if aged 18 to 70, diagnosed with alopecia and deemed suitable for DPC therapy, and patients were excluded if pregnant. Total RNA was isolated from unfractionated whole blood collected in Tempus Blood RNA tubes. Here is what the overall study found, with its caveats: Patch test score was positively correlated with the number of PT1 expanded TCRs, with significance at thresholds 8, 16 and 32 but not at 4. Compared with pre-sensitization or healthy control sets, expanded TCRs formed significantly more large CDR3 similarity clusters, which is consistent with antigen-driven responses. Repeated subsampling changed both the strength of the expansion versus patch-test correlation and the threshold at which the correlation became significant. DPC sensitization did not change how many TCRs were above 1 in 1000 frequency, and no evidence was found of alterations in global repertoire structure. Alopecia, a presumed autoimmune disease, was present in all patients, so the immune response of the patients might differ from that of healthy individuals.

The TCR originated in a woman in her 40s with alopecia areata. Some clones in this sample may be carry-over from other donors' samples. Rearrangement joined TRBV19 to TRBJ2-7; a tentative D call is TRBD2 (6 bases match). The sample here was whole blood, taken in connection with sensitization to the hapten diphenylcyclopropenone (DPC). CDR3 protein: CASSIGGEVYEQYF. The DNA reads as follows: TGTGCCAGTAGTATTGGAGGGGAAGTCTACGAGCAGTACTTC. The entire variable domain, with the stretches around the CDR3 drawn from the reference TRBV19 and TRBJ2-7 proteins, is DGGITQSPKYLFRKEGQNVTLSCEQNLNHDAMYWYRQDPGQGLRLIYYSQIVNDFQKGDIAEGYSVSREKKESFPLTVTSAQKNPTAFYLCASSIGGEVYEQYFGPGTRLTVT.